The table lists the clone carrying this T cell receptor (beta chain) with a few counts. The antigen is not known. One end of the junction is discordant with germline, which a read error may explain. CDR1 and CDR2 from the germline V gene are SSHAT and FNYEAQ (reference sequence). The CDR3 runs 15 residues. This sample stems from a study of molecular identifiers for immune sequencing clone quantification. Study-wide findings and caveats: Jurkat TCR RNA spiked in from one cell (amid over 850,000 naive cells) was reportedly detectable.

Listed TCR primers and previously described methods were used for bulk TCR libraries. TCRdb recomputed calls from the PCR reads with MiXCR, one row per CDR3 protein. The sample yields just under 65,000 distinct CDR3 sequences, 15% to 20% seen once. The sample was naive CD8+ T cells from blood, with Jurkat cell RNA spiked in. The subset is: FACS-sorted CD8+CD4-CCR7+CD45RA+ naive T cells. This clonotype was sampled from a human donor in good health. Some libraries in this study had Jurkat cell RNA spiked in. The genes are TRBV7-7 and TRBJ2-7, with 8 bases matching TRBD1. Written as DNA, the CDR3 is TGTGCTAGCAGCTTAGAGTTCGGGACAGGCTACGAGCAGTACTTC. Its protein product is CASSLEFGTGYEQYF.